These 10 T cell receptor beta chains share one sample of origin, sequenced in a study of shared clonotypes between healthy human individuals. Profiled with immunoSEQ multiplex PCR; TCRdb holds only in-frame clones, not every one. The table has about 2.1 million clones, just under 95% seen once. Positive CCR7 selection of CD45RO-negative cells yielded the naive CD8 cells, and terminally differentiated effector memory CD45RA+ cells were excluded. Sample: naive CD8+ T cells from PBMCs. All receptors derive from a man between 18 and 29 years old in good health. Some clones in this sample may be carry-over from other donors' samples.

The chain employs TRBV11-2 and TRBJ2-3; D not certain. Trimming stripped 7 bases from V and 2 bases from J, with 10 bases between. Germline CDR1 SGHAT, CDR2 FQNNGV. The CDR3 spans 13 residues. The CDR3 here is CASKATLTDTQYF. The CDR3 DNA reads as TGTGCCAGCAAGGCCACCCTCACAGATACGCAGTATTTT.

V gene TRBV9 combines with J gene TRBJ2-2; 8 positions agree with TRBD1. Germline-derived CDR1 and CDR2 are SGDLS and YYNGEE. Losses at the gene ends were 4 bases for V and 1 base for J; bases not matched to a gene: 9. The CDR3 runs 17 residues. The CDR3 here is CASSTPRGQVNTGELFF. The CDR3 DNA follows: TGTGCCAGCAGCACTCCAAGGGGACAGGTGAACACCGGGGAGCTGTTTTTT.

In the case of this clone: Other DNA sequences in the same sample also yield this CDR3. The chain joins TRBV28 to TRBJ2-7, with 8 nucleotides matching TRBD1. The CDR3 consists of 13 residues. CDR1 MDHEN and CDR2 SYDVKM come from the germline V gene. Losses at the gene ends were 6 bases for V and 3 bases for J; bases not matched to a gene: 4. In nucleotides, the CDR3 is TGTGCCAGCAGACCGACAGGGGACTACGAGCAGTACTTC. Its protein product is CASRPTGDYEQYF.

The chain recombines TRBV9 with TRBJ1-5; 10 bases fit TRBD1. The germline V gene encodes CDR1 SGDLS and CDR2 YYNGEE. This CDR3 region has 16 residues. V was pared by 3 bases and J by 4 bases, with 7 bases of the junction left unmatched. CDR3 residues: CASSATGTGANQPQHF. DNA of the CDR3: TGTGCCAGCAGCGCGACCGGGACAGGGGCTAATCAGCCCCAGCATTTT.

This chain joins TRBV7-2 and TRBJ2-7; no clear D gene. With 0 bases removed from V and 5 bases from J, the gap between germline ends came to 8 bases. The CDR3 length is 13 residues. Germline-derived CDR1 and CDR2 are SGHTA and FQGNSA. CDR3 in amino acids: CASSLAPGDEQYF. In DNA, the CDR3 is TGTGCCAGCAGCTTAGCGCCTGGGGACGAGCAGTACTTC. The full variable domain, with the rest looked up from reference TRBV7-2 and TRBJ2-7, is GAGVSQSPSNKVTEKGKDVELRCDPISGHTALYWYRQSLGQGLEFLIYFQGNSAPDKSGLPSDRFSAERTGGSVSTLTIQRTQQEDSAVYLCASSLAPGDEQYFGPGTRLTVT.

This chain's CDR3 is CASSELSGVFGELFF. The CDR3 nucleotides are TGCGCCAGCAGTGAGCTCTCGGGGGTATTCGGGGAGCTGTTTTTT. The genes are TRBV10-2 and TRBJ2-2, with TRBD2 as a possible D gene (6 bases). Germline lookup yields CDR1 WSHSY and CDR2 SAAADI. This CDR3 has 15 residues. Trimming shortened V by 2 bases and J by 7 bases, and 14 bases separated the two germline ends.

The chain links TRBV7-6 to TRBJ2-7; 7 bases are shared with TRBD1. The CDR3 is made up of 15 amino acids. Germline lookup yields CDR1 SGHVS and CDR2 FNYEAQ. V dropped 5 bases and J dropped 1; count of bases not matched to a gene: 8. CDR3 protein: CASSPNRDRSYEQYF. The CDR3, as DNA: TGTGCCAGCAGCCCCAACCGGGACAGATCCTACGAGCAGTACTTC.

Notes on this clone: Other DNA sequences in this sample translate to the same CDR3. The J gene is TRBJ2-7, the V gene TRBV6-6; TRBD2 agrees at 11 bases. V gave up 0 bases and J gave up 2 bases; unmatched junction bases: 0. The CDR3 has 15 residues. Germline CDR1 MNHNY, CDR2 SVGAGI (reference sequence). DNA for the CDR3: TGTGCCAGCAGTTACTCGACTAGCGGGACCTACGAGCAGTACTTC. Translated, it gives CASSYSTSGTYEQYF.

The chain has TRBV11-2 and TRBJ2-1, with TRBD2 matching 8 bases. Germline V gene sequence: CDR1 SGHAT, CDR2 FQNNGV. CDR3 length equals 15 residues. With 4 bases clipped from V and 10 bases from J, the junction kept 12 bases outside the gene matches. In nucleotides, the CDR3 is TGTGCCAGCAGCTCTCGTACGGGAGGGCCAAAGGAGCAGTTCTTC. Its translation is CASSSRTGGPKEQFF.

The rearrangement uses TRBV25-1 and TRBJ1-5; no definite D call. This CDR3 region has 13 residues. Deletions cut 4 bases from V and 5 bases from J, with 9 bases between. CDR1 and CDR2 from the germline V gene are MGHDK and SYGVNS. For the CDR3, the DNA is TGTGCCAGCAGTGCGTCCGGCTATCAGCCCCAGCATTTT. Its translation is CASSASGYQPQHF. The full variable domain, with the rest looked up from reference TRBV25-1 and TRBJ1-5, is EADIYQTPRYLVIGTGKKITLECSQTMGHDKMYWYQQDPGMELHLIHYSYGVNSTEKGDLSSESTVSRIRTEHFPLTLESARPSHTSQYLCASSASGYQPQHFGDGTRLSIL.